The 12 T cell receptor beta chains below come from one sample, sequenced in a study of immune characterization of retroperitoneal liposarcoma. Each CDR3 protein is one row after TCRdb ran MiXCR on the PCR reads. The table has 11,000 or so distinct CDR3 sequences, approximately 22% seen once. The sequenced material came from blood. These receptors were collected from a female donor with retroperitoneal liposarcoma.

This clonotype has more than one count but fewer than ten. This chain links TRBV4-2 with TRBJ2-3, with 10 bases identical to TRBD2. The CDR3 runs 17 residues. V gave up 3 bases and J gave up 2 bases; unmatched junction bases: 8. Germline CDR1 LGHNA, CDR2 YNFKEQ. CDR3 nucleotide sequence: TGTGCCAGCAGCCAGGGCGCTAGCGGGAGTACCACAGATACGCAGTATTTT. Residues: CASSQGASGSTTDTQYF.

The CDR3 DNA reads TGTGCCAGCAGCATACCCCCCAGGGATGGGGGCACAGATACGCAGTATTTT. Translating it yields CASSIPPRDGGTDTQYF. V usage is TRBV6-5 and J usage is TRBJ2-3; D might be TRBD1 (5 bases). Germline lookup yields CDR1 MNHEY and CDR2 SVGAGI. This CDR3 region has 17 residues. The V gene lost 6 bases and the J gene lost 1 base, with 20 bases spanning the gap.

A few counts support this clonotype. The J gene is TRBJ2-1, the V gene TRBV6-6; TRBD2 is a possible D gene (5 bases). Germline V CDR1 and CDR2: MNHNY, SVGAGI (reference sequence). The CDR3 has 15 residues. V gave up 2 bases and J gave up 4 bases, with 12 bases separating them. Here the CDR3 reads CASSYEGRGYNEQFF. As DNA, the CDR3 is TGTGCCAGCAGTTACGAAGGGAGAGGGTACAATGAGCAGTTCTTC.

This clonotype has just a few counts. The gene calls are TRBV6-5 and TRBJ1-2, with D maybe TRBD1 (5 bases). V dropped 11 bases and J dropped 0 bases, with 13 bases sitting between them. Per germline, CDR1 MNHEY and CDR2 SVGAGI. This CDR3 has 13 residues. In nucleotides, the CDR3 is TGTGCCGTACAGACAGACGCTAACTATGGCTACACCTTC. Encoded protein: CAVQTDANYGYTF.

This clonotype appeared many times. V and J are TRBV11-2 and TRBJ2-3, with TRBD2 identical over 7 bases. In germline, CDR1 is SGHAT, CDR2 FQNNGV. V lost 1 base and J lost 4; bases outside the gene matches: 5. The CDR3 has 15 amino acids. CDR3 residues: CASSLASGISDTQYF. In DNA, the CDR3 is TGTGCCAGCAGCTTAGCCAGCGGGATATCAGATACGCAGTATTTT.

In this sample, this clonotype is medium-sized (0.01 to 0.1%). The CDR3 spells CASSALTGGRDEQFF. CDR3 in DNA: TGTGCCAGCAGTGCCCTTACGGGAGGTCGGGATGAGCAGTTCTTC. The gene calls are TRBV12-3 or TRBV12-4 and TRBJ2-1, with 7 bases lining up with TRBD2. This CDR3 is built from 15 residues. Trimming at V came to 5 bases and at J to 8 bases, leaving 12 bases not matched to a gene.

This rearrangement joins TRBV11-3 to TRBJ1-2, with TRBD1 as a possible D gene (6 bases). The germline V gene encodes CDR1 SGHNT and CDR2 YENEEA. The CDR3 contains 13 residues. The V gene lost 5 bases and the J gene lost 7 bases, with 14 bases spanning the gap. The CDR3 reads CASSGTGRFGYTF. As DNA, the CDR3 is TGTGCCAGCAGCGGAACAGGGAGGTTTGGCTACACCTTC. Full variable domain (rest looked up from reference TRBV11-3 and TRBJ1-2): EAGVVQSPRYKIIEKKQPVAFWCNPISGHNTLYWYLQNLGQGPELLIRYENEEAVDDSQLPKDRFSAERLKGVDSTLKIQPAELGDSAVYLCASSGTGRFGYTFGSGTRLTVV.

This clonotype is termed medium-sized. The genes are TRBV6-1 and TRBJ2-3; D uncertain. Trimming removed 3 bases at V and 7 bases at J, with 11 bases between. Germline V lookup: CDR1 MNHNS, CDR2 SASEGT. The CDR3 has 13 residues. Written as DNA, the CDR3 is TGTGCCAGCAGTGACCGCCCTGTGAATACGCAGTATTTT. It encodes CASSDRPVNTQYF.

V and J are TRBV12-3 or TRBV12-4 and TRBJ1-1; D ambiguous. There are 13 residues in the CDR3. The ends were cut back, 6 bases at V and 6 bases at J, with 14 bases in the middle. CDR3 protein: CASSQDAGAEAFF. In DNA, the CDR3 is TGTGCCAGCAGCCAAGACGCTGGGGCTGAAGCTTTCTTT.

In its sample, this clonotype was seen many times. This sequence joins TRBV28 and TRBJ2-5, with 8 bases that match TRBD2. The germline gives CDR1 MDHEN, CDR2 SYDVKM. After removal of 4 bases from V and 1 base from J, the junction contained 8 bases not matched to a gene. The CDR3 is 16 residues long. The CDR3 nucleotides are TGTGCCAGCAGTTCCCCGGTTAGCGGGACCCAAGAGACCCAGTACTTC. Translating gives CASSSPVSGTQETQYF.

CDR3 loop: CASSLGDRAVYGYTF. The CDR3, as DNA: TGTGCCAGCAGCTTGGGGGACAGGGCGGTCTATGGCTACACCTTC. The chain has TRBV5-8 and TRBJ1-2, with TRBD1 matching over 9 bases. The CDR3 runs to 15 residues. Trimming took 0 bases from V and 4 from J; bases not matched to a gene: 4. Germline V gene lookup returns CDR1 SGHTS and CDR2 YDEGEE.

This chain links TRBV5-1 with TRBJ2-3; 9 bases fit TRBD1. The V gene end was trimmed by 3 bases and the J gene end by 5 bases; junction bases not matched to a gene: 4. This CDR3 has 14 amino acids. Germline CDR1 reads SGHRS; CDR2 reads YFSETQ. The CDR3 loop is CASSSSDRGDTQYF. The CDR3 nucleotides read TGCGCCAGCAGCTCCTCGGACAGGGGAGATACGCAGTATTTT.